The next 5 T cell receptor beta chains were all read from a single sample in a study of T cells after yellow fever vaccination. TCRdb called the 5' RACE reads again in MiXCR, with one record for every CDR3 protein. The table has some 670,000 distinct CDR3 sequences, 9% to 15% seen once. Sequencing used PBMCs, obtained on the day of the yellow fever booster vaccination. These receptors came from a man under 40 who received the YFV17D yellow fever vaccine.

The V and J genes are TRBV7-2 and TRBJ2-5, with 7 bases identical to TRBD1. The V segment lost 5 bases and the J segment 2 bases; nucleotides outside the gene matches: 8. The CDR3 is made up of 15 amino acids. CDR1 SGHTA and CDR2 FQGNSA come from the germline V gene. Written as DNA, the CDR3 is TGTGCCAGCAGCATCCAGAGGGACAGACAAGAGACCCAGTACTTC. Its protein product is CASSIQRDRQETQYF.

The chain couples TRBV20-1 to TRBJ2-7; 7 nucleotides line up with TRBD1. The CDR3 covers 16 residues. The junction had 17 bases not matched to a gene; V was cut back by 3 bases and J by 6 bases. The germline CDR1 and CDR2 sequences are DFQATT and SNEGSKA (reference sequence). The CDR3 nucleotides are TGCAGTGCTAGCCAAACCCGGACAGGAAGGGCGGGCGAGCAGTACTTC. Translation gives CSASQTRTGRAGEQYF.

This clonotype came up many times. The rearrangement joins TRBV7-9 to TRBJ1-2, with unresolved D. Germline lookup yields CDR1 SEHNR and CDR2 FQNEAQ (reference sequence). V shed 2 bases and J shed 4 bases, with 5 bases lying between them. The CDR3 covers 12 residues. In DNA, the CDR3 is TGTGCCAGCAGCTTAAGGGTCTATGGCTACACCTTC. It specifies CASSLRVYGYTF.

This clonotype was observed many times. The CDR3 DNA follows: TGCGCCAGCAGCCAGGGACAGAGCTCCTACGAGCAGTACTTC. It specifies CASSQGQSSYEQYF. V and J are TRBV4-3 and TRBJ2-7; 7 nucleotides align to TRBD1. V was clipped by 3 bases and J by 0 bases; unmatched bases: 2. Germline CDR1 and CDR2: LGHNA and YSLEER. The CDR3 consists of 14 residues.

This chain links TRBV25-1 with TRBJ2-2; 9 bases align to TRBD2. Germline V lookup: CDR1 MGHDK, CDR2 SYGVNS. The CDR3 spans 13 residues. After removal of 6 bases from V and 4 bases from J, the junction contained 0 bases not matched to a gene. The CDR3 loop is CASRREGTGELFF. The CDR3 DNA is TGTGCCAGCAGGCGGGAGGGCACCGGGGAGCTGTTTTTT.